The 21 T cell receptor beta chains given below trace back to one sample, sequenced in a study of blood T cell repertoires in COVID-19. Assay: immunoSEQ multiplex PCR; the TCRdb copy retains only in-frame clones and omits some. This table has tens of thousands of clones, roughly 78% appearing once. Sequencing used peripheral blood. The receptors originated from a human donor in a cohort sampled during active COVID-19.

The chain couples TRBV5-4 to TRBJ1-2, with a weak D call TRBD1 (6 bases). Germline V gives CDR1 SGHNT, CDR2 YYREEE (reference sequence). V was clipped by 4 bases and J by 8 bases, with 12 bases between them. The CDR3 consists of 12 residues. The CDR3 coding sequence is TGTGCCAGCAGCACTTGGGACAACGGCTACACCTTC. It translates to CASSTWDNGYTF.

This clone was seen a few times. This chain links TRBV15 with TRBJ2-1; tentative D call: TRBD2 (5 bases). The CDR3 is 14 amino acids. With 3 bases removed from V and 6 bases from J, the gap between germline ends came to 12 bases. Germline lookup yields CDR1 LNHNV and CDR2 YYDKDF (reference sequence). In nucleotides, the CDR3 is TGTGCCACCAGCAGTAGGACCACTAGCAATGAGCAGTTCTTC. Protein: CATSSRTTSNEQFF.

This chain connects TRBV14 to TRBJ1-2; 9 bases fit TRBD1. Germline CDR1 reads SGHDN; CDR2 reads FVKESK. V shed 3 bases, J shed 6 bases, and the junction held 8 bases outside the gene matches. The CDR3 is 15 amino acids. CDR3 residues: CASSQNYRGQDGYTF. The CDR3 coding sequence is TGTGCCAGCAGCCAGAATTACAGGGGGCAAGATGGCTACACCTTC.

This CDR3 reads CASSTVGTAAKSETQYF. CDR3 DNA sequence: TGTGCCAGCAGTACCGTAGGGACAGCAGCCAAATCAGAGACCCAGTACTTC. The genes are TRBV6-2 or TRBV6-3 and TRBJ2-5; 7 bases line up with TRBD1. CDR1 is MNHEY and CDR2 is SVGEGT in the germline V gene. This CDR3 region has 17 residues. The ends lost 5 bases at V and 4 bases at J; junction bases unmatched: 16.

The chain combines TRBV11-3 with TRBJ2-7, with 8 bases aligning to TRBD1. The germline V gene has CDR1 SGHNT and CDR2 YENEEA. V was clipped by 6 bases and J by 4 bases; unmatched bases: 5. CDR3 length equals 13 residues. Here the CDR3 reads CASRDRETYEQYF. The CDR3 DNA is TGTGCCAGCAGGGACAGGGAGACGTACGAGCAGTACTTC.

CDR3 in DNA: TGCGCCAGCACCCCCACGGCCCAGTACTTC. As protein: CASTPTAQYF. V gene TRBV5-1 combines with J gene TRBJ2-5; the D is unclear. The germline CDR1 and CDR2 sequences are SGHRS and YFSETQ. The CDR3 totals 10 residues. Trimming shortened V by 6 bases and J by 9 bases, and 9 bases separated the two germline ends. The variable domain in full, completed from reference TRBV5-1 and TRBJ2-5, reads KAGVTQTPRYLIKTRGQQVTLSCSPISGHRSVSWYQQTPGQGLQFLFEYFSETQRNKGNFPGRFSGRQFSNSRSEMNVSTLELGDSALYLCASTPTAQYFGPGTRLLVL.

The genes are TRBV5-1 and TRBJ1-1; D possibly corresponds to TRBD1 (5 bases). CDR1 is SGHRS, CDR2 YFSETQ, per germline. The CDR3 length is 14 residues. The V and J ends lost 0 bases and 6 bases respectively, with 12 bases between them. CDR3 DNA sequence: TGCGCCAGCAGCTTGGAACTGGGGACTCCTGAAGCTTTCTTT. It yields the protein CASSLELGTPEAFF. The full variable domain, in which reference TRBV5-1 and TRBJ1-1 provide the parts outside the CDR3, is KAGVTQTPRYLIKTRGQQVTLSCSPISGHRSVSWYQQTPGQGLQFLFEYFSETQRNKGNFPGRFSGRQFSNSRSEMNVSTLELGDSALYLCASSLELGTPEAFFGQGTRLTVV.

The chain is built from TRBV4-1 and TRBJ2-7, with D possibly TRBD1 on 6 matching bases. The CDR3 has 13 residues. In germline, CDR1 is MGHRA, CDR2 YSYEKL. V was clipped by 8 bases and J by 7 bases, with 18 bases between them. CDR3 residues: CASSGGSVSEQYF. The CDR3 DNA follows: TGCGCCAGCTCTGGGGGCTCCGTCTCTGAGCAGTACTTC.

The V call is TRBV15, the J call TRBJ2-5, with 7 bases fitting TRBD1. Trimming at V came to 0 bases and at J to 5 bases, leaving 3 bases not matched to a gene. Germline V lookup: CDR1 LNHNV, CDR2 YYDKDF (reference sequence). CDR3 length: 14 amino acids. CDR3: CATSRDRGWETQYF. CDR3 sequence (DNA): TGTGCCACCAGCAGAGACAGGGGGTGGGAGACCCAGTACTTC.

The chain carries TRBV5-4 and TRBJ2-7, with 8 bases lining up with TRBD2. The length of the CDR3 is 16 residues. Germline V CDR1 and CDR2: SGHNT, YYREEE (reference sequence). V lost 4 bases, J lost 3 bases, and 12 bases stayed unmatched. CDR3 loop: CASSRGGPEWNYEQYF. The CDR3 nucleotides are TGTGCCAGCAGCCGGGGGGGGCCCGAATGGAACTACGAGCAGTACTTC. Based on the CDR3 plus reference TRBV5-4 and TRBJ2-7, the full variable domain is ETGVTQSPTHLIKTRGQQVTLRCSSQSGHNTVSWYQQALGQGPQFIFQYYREEENGRGNFPPRFSGLQFPNYSSELNVNALELDDSALYLCASSRGGPEWNYEQYFGPGTRLTVT.

The rearrangement uses TRBV12-3 or TRBV12-4 and TRBJ1-3; D remains ambiguous. This CDR3 is 12 amino acids long. The V and J ends lost 11 bases and 0 bases respectively, with 8 bases between them. The CDR3 DNA is TGTGCCCAGCAGGTCTCTGGAAACACCATATATTTT. Translated, it gives CAQQVSGNTIYF.

The genes are TRBV19 and TRBJ1-1; the D gene is possibly TRBD1 (5 bases). CDR1 LNHDA and CDR2 SQIVND come from the germline V gene (reference sequence). V lost 10 bases, J lost 2 bases, and 20 bases lay in between. This CDR3 has 15 amino acids. The CDR3 nucleotides are TGTGCCACACAAAACGCACAGGTGCCTAACACTGAAGCTTTCTTT. It encodes CATQNAQVPNTEAFF.

The rearrangement uses TRBV21-1 and TRBJ1-5. TRBV21-1 is deemed a pseudogene. The CDR3 runs 19 residues. In nucleotides, the CDR3 is TGTGCCAGCAGCAAAGGAGAGGGTGCGGGGGGAGTGATTGATCAGCCCCAGCATTTT. Translated: CASSKGEGAGGVIDQPQHF.

The J gene is TRBJ2-7, the V gene TRBV6-2 or TRBV6-3, with D possibly matching TRBD1 (5 bases). V lost 2 bases and J lost 0, with 11 bases in between. Germline assignment: CDR1 MNHEY and CDR2 SVGEGT. The CDR3 runs 15 residues. The CDR3 region is CASSYADRSSYEQYF. In nucleotides, the CDR3 is TGTGCCAGCAGTTACGCAGACAGAAGCTCCTACGAGCAGTACTTC.

In its sample, this clone was seen a few times. V gene TRBV7-3 combines with J gene TRBJ1-2; 10 nucleotides match TRBD1. Germline trimming cut 3 bases from V and 6 bases from J; bases unmatched to any gene: 1. CDR3 length equals 13 residues. Germline V gene lookup returns CDR1 SGHTA and CDR2 FQGTGA. CDR3 sequence reads: CASSLTGGDGYTF. DNA for the CDR3: TGTGCCAGCAGCTTGACAGGGGGCGATGGCTACACCTTC. Together with reference TRBV7-3 and TRBJ1-2, the CDR3 gives the full variable domain: GAGVSQTPSNKVTEKGKYVELRCDPISGHTALYWYRQSLGQGPEFLIYFQGTGAADDSGLPNDRFFAVRPEGSVSTLKIQRTERGDSAVYLCASSLTGGDGYTFGSGTRLTVV.

This chain links TRBV18 with TRBJ1-5; the D gene is possibly TRBD1 (6 bases). This CDR3 contains 14 residues. Germline V gene data show CDR1 as KGHSH and CDR2 as LQKENI. The V and J ends lost 4 bases and 0 bases respectively, with 7 bases between them. Here the CDR3 DNA reads TGTGCCAGCTCACGACAGGATAGCAATCAGCCCCAGCATTTT. Amino acid sequence: CASSRQDSNQPQHF.

The gene calls are TRBV5-8 and TRBJ2-7, with TRBD2 identical over 7 bases. V shed 8 bases and J 3 bases; nucleotides not matched to a gene: 5. Germline V gene data show CDR1 as SGHTS and CDR2 as YDEGEE. The CDR3 has 12 residues. The CDR3 nucleotides are TGTGCCAGTCGGCTAGCGGACTACGAGCAGTACTTC. This gives the protein CASRLADYEQYF.

The gene calls are TRBV25-1 and TRBJ1-1, with TRBD1 identical over 7 bases. This CDR3 contains 16 residues. V lost 7 bases and J lost 1; bases outside the gene matches: 12. From germline, CDR1 is MGHDK and CDR2 SYGVNS. Here the CDR3 reads CASNRPRDRKNTEAFF. The CDR3 DNA reads TGTGCCAGCAATAGACCCCGGGACAGAAAGAACACTGAAGCTTTCTTT.

The CDR3 coding sequence is TGTGCCAGCAGCTTAGCTAGGATAGCGGGGGGAAGGAATGAGCAGTTCTTC. Translating gives CASSLARIAGGRNEQFF. The rearrangement uses TRBV7-2 and TRBJ2-1; TRBD2 agrees at 10 bases. CDR3 length: 17 amino acids. The V and J ends lost 0 bases and 7 bases, in that order; junction bases with no gene match: 9. Germline values: CDR1 SGHTA, CDR2 FQGNSA. The complete variable domain, with remaining parts taken from reference TRBV7-2 and TRBJ2-1, reads GAGVSQSPSNKVTEKGKDVELRCDPISGHTALYWYRQSLGQGLEFLIYFQGNSAPDKSGLPSDRFSAERTGGSVSTLTIQRTQQEDSAVYLCASSLARIAGGRNEQFFGPGTRLTVL.

The CDR3 is CASSLEGAGANVLTF. CDR3 DNA sequence: TGTGCCAGCAGCTTAGAAGGGGCTGGGGCCAACGTCCTGACTTTC. The chain carries TRBV7-6 and TRBJ2-6, with a weak D call TRBD1 (5 bases). Germline V gene sequence: CDR1 SGHVS, CDR2 FNYEAQ. CDR3 size: 15 residues. V dropped 1 base and J dropped 2 bases, with 6 bases sitting between them.

In its sample, this clone was seen a few times. The genes are TRBV9 and TRBJ1-6; weak D call: TRBD1 (6 bases). CDR1 and CDR2 from the germline V gene are SGDLS and YYNGEE. Trimming left V 3 bases short and J 0 bases short, with 13 bases between. The CDR3 has 17 amino acids. CDR3 amino acids: CASSGSGVASYNSPLHF. The CDR3 nucleotides read TGTGCCAGCAGCGGTTCAGGGGTAGCCTCCTATAATTCACCCCTCCACTTT.